These T cell receptor beta chains were read from a single sample in a study of OX40 agonist ivuxolimab in advanced cancers. Generated by immunoSEQ multiplex PCR, the TCRdb table keeps only in-frame clones and is missing some. The top ten clones hold 3% of a sample with roughly 64,000 clones, 80% to 90% of them seen once. This sample comprised CD4+ or CD8+ T cells sorted from blood, obtained in a trial of the OX40 agonist ivuxolimab. The source of these receptors is an adult with an advanced solid tumor such as melanoma, head and neck, liver or kidney cancer. The CDR3 runs from the conserved cysteine through the conserved F or W. A D gene is named only where the DNA matches it firmly. Rows may omit the clone size; those that give it use once, few, many or a size class.

>TRBJ2-2|-|TRBV4-1|medium-sized
CASSHPLGGNGELFF
TGCGCCAGCAGCCATCCATTGGGAGGAAACGGGGAGCTGTTTTTT
>TRBJ1-6|-|TRBV25-1|-
CASSDPGGLHF
TGTGCCAGCAGTGACCCGGGGGGCCTCCACTTT
>TRBJ1-6|-|TRBV9|-
CASSVAADSPLHF
TGTGCCAGCAGCGTAGCCGCCGATTCACCCCTCCACTTT
>TRBJ1-1|-|TRBV7-2|-
CASSSSRTDMNTEAFF
TGTGCCAGCAGCTCCTCCCGGACAGATATGAACACTGAAGCTTTCTTT
>TRBJ2-7|TRBD1|TRBV6-5|-
CASRFTGTGVYEQYF
TGTGCCAGCAGATTCACCGGGACAGGGGTATACGAGCAGTACTTC
>TRBJ1-1|TRBD1|TRBV4-2|-
CASSHDRATEAFF
TGTGCCAGCAGCCACGACAGGGCCACTGAAGCTTTCTTT
>TRBJ1-4|TRBD1|TRBV7-9|-
CASTLGTGGRGNEKLFF
TGTGCCAGCACCCTCGGGACAGGGGGCCGAGGTAATGAAAAACTGTTTTTT
>TRBJ2-1|-|TRBV5-1|-
CASSLRPPTTEQFF
TGCGCCAGCAGCTTGAGGCCGCCGACAACTGAGCAGTTCTTC
>TRBJ1-5|-|TRBV28|-
CASSGAGPLGQPQHF
TGTGCCAGCAGTGGGGCCGGGCCCCTCGGTCAGCCCCAGCATTTT
>TRBJ1-1|-|TRBV20-1|few
CSARDRPEAFF
TGCAGTGCTAGAGATCGCCCTGAAGCTTTCTTT
>TRBJ1-6|-|TRBV5-1|-
CASSLLDSKNSPLHF
TGCGCCAGCAGCTTGTTGGACAGCAAAAATTCACCCCTCCACTTT
>TRBJ2-3|-|TRBV7-2|-
CASSTGLTDTQYF
TGTGCCAGCAGCACAGGCCTCACAGATACGCAGTATTTT
>TRBJ2-7|-|TRBV25-1|-
CASSPRGESSYEQYF
TGTGCCAGCAGCCCCAGGGGGGAATCCTCCTACGAGCAGTACTTC
>TRBJ2-2|TRBD2|TRBV6-5|-
CASSRGGGTGELFF
TGTGCCAGCTCCCGGGGGGGCGGGACCGGGGAGCTGTTTTTT
>TRBJ1-1|-|TRBV2|few
CASSKGRMNTEAFF
TGTGCCAGCAGTAAGGGACGGATGAACACTGAAGCTTTCTTT
>TRBJ2-7|TRBD1|TRBV27|medium-sized
CASSTRAGQGYEQYF
TGTGCCAGCAGTACCCGGGCCGGACAGGGGTACGAGCAGTACTTC
>TRBJ2-1|TRBD2|TRBV12-5|once
CASGLVRGVERGNEQFF
TGTGCTAGTGGTTTGGTAAGGGGCGTCGAGCGGGGGAATGAGCAGTTCTTC
>TRBJ2-3|-|TRBV10-3|-
CAIRAGGSTDTQYF
TGTGCCATCAGGGCCGGTGGGAGCACAGATACGCAGTATTTT
>TRBJ2-3|TRBD2|TRBV10-1|-
CASSPRRAGEDTQYF
TGCGCCAGCAGTCCCCGGAGGGCGGGGGAAGATACGCAGTATTTT
>TRBJ1-1|-|TRBV15|-
CATSRDLTDTEAFF
TGTGCCACCAGCAGAGACCTAACGGACACTGAAGCTTTCTTT
>TRBJ2-3|TRBD2|TRBV7-3|-
CASSSVGLAGTDTQYF
TGTGCCAGCAGCTCGGTGGGTCTAGCGGGCACAGATACGCAGTATTTT
>TRBJ2-3|-|TRBV21-1|-
CASSQETSGRADTQYF
TGTGCCAGCAGCCAAGAGACTAGCGGGAGAGCAGATACGCAGTATTTT
>TRBJ1-5|-|TRBV7-8|-
CASSLALDNQPQHF
TGTGCCAGCAGCTTAGCACTGGACAATCAGCCCCAGCATTTT
>TRBJ1-2|-|TRBV10-3|-
CAGADGSNYGYTF
TGTGCGGGTGCAGACGGATCTAACTATGGCTACACCTTC
>TRBJ2-3|-|TRBV7-2|-
CASSLFLRDTQYF
TGTGCCAGCAGCTTATTCCTGCGGGATACGCAGTATTTT
>TRBJ2-7|-|TRBV19|-
CASSISRSSYEQYF
TGTGCCAGTAGTATATCCAGGAGCTCCTACGAGCAGTACTTC
>TRBJ1-6|-|TRBV18|-
CASSRLNRDSPLHF
TGTGCCAGCTCACGTCTTAACAGGGATTCACCCCTCCACTTT
>TRBJ1-5|-|TRBV7-6|-
CASSLILGGPQHF
TGTGCCAGCAGCTTAATTTTGGGCGGGCCCCAGCATTTT
>TRBJ1-2|TRBD1|TRBV19|-
CASRARDSYGYTF
TGTGCCAGTAGAGCCCGGGACAGCTATGGCTACACCTTC
>TRBJ1-5|-|TRBV27|-
CASSLSMGGRDQPQHF
TGTGCCAGCAGTTTATCGATGGGGGGCAGGGATCAGCCCCAGCATTTT
>TRBJ1-1|-|TRBV5-5|-
CASSAALNTEAFF
TGTGCCAGCAGCGCCGCGCTGAACACTGAAGCTTTCTTT
>TRBJ2-1|TRBD2|TRBV7-3|-
CASSPGPGTSGKNEQFF
TGTGCCAGCAGTCCAGGGCCCGGGACTAGCGGGAAGAATGAGCAGTTCTTC
>TRBJ1-6|TRBD1|TRBV5-1|-
CASSSGQGNSPLHF
TGCGCCAGCAGCTCAGGACAGGGAAACTCACCCCTCCACTTT
>TRBJ1-1|-|TRBV21-1|few
CASSKVGGGLTNTEAFF
TGTGCCAGCAGCAAAGTTGGGGGCGGGTTGACGAACACTGAAGCTTTCTTT
>TRBJ2-2|TRBD1|TRBV6-5|-
CASSRGQGTGELFF
TGTGCCAGCAGTAGGGGGCAGGGCACCGGGGAGCTGTTTTTT
>TRBJ1-5|-|TRBV18|-
CASSPNSAYSNQPQHF
TGTGCCAGCTCACCTAACAGCGCATATAGCAATCAGCCCCAGCATTTT
>TRBJ2-7|-|TRBV5-5|-
CASSLVAGGVYEQYF
TGTGCCAGCAGCTTGGTGGCAGGGGGGGTTTACGAGCAGTACTTC
>TRBJ2-7|TRBD2|TRBV18|-
CASSPPGLAGTYEQYF
TGTGCCAGCTCACCACCCGGACTAGCGGGGACCTACGAGCAGTACTTC
>TRBJ2-1|TRBD2|TRBV28|-
CASRPGGSNYNEQFF
TGTGCCAGCAGGCCGGGGGGGTCGAACTACAATGAGCAGTTCTTC
>TRBJ2-5|TRBD1|TRBV4-1|-
CASSLGQGETQYF
TGCGCCAGCAGCCTAGGACAGGGAGAGACCCAGTACTTC
>TRBJ1-4|TRBD1|TRBV4-3|-
CASSQETGAGEKLFF
TGCGCCAGCAGCCAGGAGACAGGGGCGGGCGAAAAACTGTTTTTT